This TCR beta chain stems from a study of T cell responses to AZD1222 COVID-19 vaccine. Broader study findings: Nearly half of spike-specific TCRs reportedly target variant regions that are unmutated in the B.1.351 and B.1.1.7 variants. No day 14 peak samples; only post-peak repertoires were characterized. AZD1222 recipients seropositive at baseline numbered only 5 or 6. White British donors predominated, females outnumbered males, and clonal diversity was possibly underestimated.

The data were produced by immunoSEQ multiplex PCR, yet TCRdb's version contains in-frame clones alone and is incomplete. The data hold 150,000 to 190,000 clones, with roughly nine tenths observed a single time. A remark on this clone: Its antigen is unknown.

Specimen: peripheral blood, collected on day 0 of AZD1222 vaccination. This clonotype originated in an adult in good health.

In DNA, the CDR3 is TGTGCCAGCAGCCTCCCTACTAGCGGAAACACAGATACGCAGTATTTT. It is translated as CASSLPTSGNTDTQYF. The rearrangement uses TRBV7-7 and TRBJ2-3; 8 nucleotides line up with TRBD2. CDR3 length: 16 amino acids. CDR1 and CDR2 (germline): SSHAT, FNYEAQ (reference sequence). The trim removed 5 bases at V and 2 bases at J, leaving 9 bases unmatched. The variable domain in full, completed from reference TRBV7-7 and TRBJ2-3, reads GAGVSQSPRYKVTKRGQDVTLRCDPISSHATLYWYQQALGQGPEFLTYFNYEAQPDKSGLPSDRFSAERPEGSISTLTIQRTEQRDSAMYRCASSLPTSGNTDTQYFGPGTRLTVL.